This is a list of T cell receptor beta chains from one sample in a study of T-cell memory formation after mild COVID-19. TCRdb itself ran the 5' RACE reads through MiXCR, one entry per CDR3 protein. Of tens of thousands of distinct CDR3 sequences listed, over 8.5% were seen once; the top ten hold 12%. The sample was PBMCs or a T cell subset sorted from them (not recorded which). The source is an adult woman who had mild COVID-19 (a few samples of this study predate the infection). Cell type and time point are not known. Each CDR3 is given with its conserved first and last residue. A D gene is named only where the DNA matches it firmly. A clone size is listed for some rows: how often the clone was seen (once, few, many), or a class if it is expanded.

-,TRBJ1-2,14,-,TRBV11-3,CASSSTQGLGGYTF,TGTGCCAGCAGCTCAACCCAGGGCCTTGGGGGCTACACCTTC
-,TRBJ1-2,13,-,TRBV4-2,CASSQDPRYGYTF,TGTGCCAGCAGCCAAGATCCCCGCTATGGCTACACCTTC
-,TRBJ2-5,14,-,TRBV6-1,CASSEGSGRETQYF,TGTGCCAGCAGTGAGGGGTCAGGGCGGGAGACCCAGTACTTC
TRBD2,TRBJ2-1,16,many,TRBV12-3/TRBV12-4,CASSPARLAGLEEQFF,TGTGCCAGCAGTCCTGCCCGACTAGCGGGGTTGGAGGAGCAGTTCTTC
-,TRBJ2-1,15,many,TRBV11-1,CASSLGVQGRNEQFF,TGTGCCAGCAGCTTAGGAGTACAGGGCCGCAATGAGCAGTTCTTC
TRBD1,TRBJ2-3,17,many,TRBV20-1,CSARGLTGQGRTDTQYF,TGCAGTGCTAGAGGTCTGACGGGACAGGGTAGGACAGATACGCAGTATTTT
-,TRBJ2-3,14,many,TRBV4-1,CASSQDSPPYGQYF,TGCGCCAGCAGCCAAGACTCTCCCCCTTATGGGCAGTATTTT
TRBD2,TRBJ2-3,13,many,TRBV6-1,CASSSGGADTQYF,TGTGCCAGCAGTAGCGGGGGGGCAGATACGCAGTATTTT
-,TRBJ2-7,13,-,TRBV18,CASSPRETYEQYF,TGTGCCAGCTCACCGAGGGAAACCTACGAGCAGTACTTC
TRBD1,TRBJ2-3,16,-,TRBV12-3/TRBV12-4,CASRALTGVNTDTQYF,TGTGCCAGCAGGGCCTTGACAGGGGTGAACACAGATACGCAGTATTTT
-,TRBJ2-3,14,many,TRBV7-9,CASGRDLLWDTQYF,TGTGCCAGTGGACGGGACTTGCTCTGGGATACGCAGTATTTT
TRBD2,TRBJ2-3,17,-,TRBV4-2,CASSQDPTGGNPDTQYF,TGTGCCAGCAGCCAAGATCCGACGGGGGGGAACCCAGATACGCAGTATTTT
TRBD2,TRBJ2-1,16,-,TRBV20-1,CSATAGMGLGNNEQFF,TGCAGTGCTACGGCTGGCATGGGACTAGGAAACAATGAGCAGTTCTTC
TRBD1,TRBJ1-2,13,few,TRBV18,CASSPGGTGSYTF,TGTGCCAGCTCACCAGGAGGGACAGGGAGCTACACCTTC
TRBD2,TRBJ2-1,19,few,TRBV7-8,CASSLAMGASGRSYNEQFF,TGTGCCAGCAGCTTAGCGATGGGTGCTAGCGGGCGCTCCTACAATGAGCAGTTCTTC
TRBD1,TRBJ1-5,15,few,TRBV2,CASRGTGRGYQPQHF,TGTGCCAGCAGAGGGACAGGGAGAGGCTATCAGCCCCAGCATTTT
-,TRBJ2-7,15,few,TRBV7-8,CASSNLGAGDYEQYF,TGTGCCAGCAGCAACCTTGGGGCAGGGGACTACGAGCAGTACTTC
TRBD2,TRBJ2-1,15,-,TRBV12-3/TRBV12-4,CASTLGLSGAEEQFF,TGTGCCAGCACCTTAGGACTAAGCGGGGCGGAGGAGCAGTTCTTC
TRBD1,TRBJ1-1,16,-,TRBV6-5,CASSYSGTAIGTEAFF,TGTGCCAGCAGTTACTCAGGGACAGCGATTGGGACTGAAGCTTTCTTT
TRBD2,TRBJ2-1,14,many,TRBV2,CATSTSGTTFEQFF,TGTGCCACTTCGACTAGCGGGACTACTTTTGAGCAGTTCTTC
TRBD2,TRBJ2-1,16,many,TRBV7-8,CASSLGPAGGRNEQFF,TGTGCCAGCAGCTTAGGTCCAGCGGGGGGCCGCAATGAGCAGTTCTTC
-,TRBJ2-3,18,few,TRBV11-2,CASSLGTQVAIRTDTQYF,TGTGCCAGCAGCTTAGGAACACAGGTCGCGATTCGCACAGATACGCAGTATTTT
-,TRBJ1-1,12,-,TRBV7-3,CASSLPDGQAFF,TGTGCCAGCAGCTTACCGGATGGTCAAGCTTTCTTT
-,TRBJ2-7,15,few,TRBV7-2,CASSFGLGSSYEQYF,TGTGCCAGCAGCTTCGGACTGGGAAGCTCCTACGAGCAGTACTTC
-,TRBJ2-1,13,-,TRBV5-6,CASSSDRYNEQFF,TGTGCCAGCAGCTCGGATCGGTACAATGAGCAGTTCTTC
-,TRBJ1-2,12,few,TRBV11-2,CASSPGAHLITF,TGTGCCAGCAGCCCCGGCGCCCACCTGATAACCTTC
-,TRBJ2-7,14,-,TRBV15,CATSREGGPYEQYF,TGTGCCACCAGCAGGGAGGGGGGGCCGTACGAGCAGTACTTC
TRBD1,TRBJ1-5,16,-,TRBV12-3/TRBV12-4,CASNPTFGRGSQPQHF,TGTGCCAGCAACCCCACGTTCGGCAGGGGGAGTCAGCCCCAGCATTTT
-,TRBJ1-1,14,-,TRBV18,CASSPPSANTEAFF,TGTGCCAGCTCACCACCCTCAGCTAACACTGAAGCTTTCTTT
TRBD1,TRBJ1-3,18,many,TRBV5-5,CASSLNYGQGTSGNTIYF,TGTGCCAGCAGCTTGAACTACGGACAGGGGACCTCTGGAAACACCATATATTTT
-,TRBJ2-7,15,few,TRBV4-2,CASSQDGAVSYEQYF,TGTGCCAGCAGCCAAGATGGGGCGGTCTCCTACGAGCAGTACTTC
-,TRBJ2-1,14,many,TRBV24-1,CATSGAPTGNEQFF,TGTGCCACCAGTGGAGCCCCTACTGGCAATGAGCAGTTCTTC
TRBD2,TRBJ2-1,15,many,TRBV7-3,CASSSSAGVRNEQFF,TGTGCCAGCTCGTCGAGCGCGGGGGTTAGGAATGAGCAGTTCTTC